Listed here are 9 T cell receptor beta chains from one sample, sequenced in a study of blood T cell repertoires in COVID-19. Measured with immunoSEQ multiplex PCR; TCRdb has only the in-frame clones, and not every one. The data contain some 260,000 clones, 88% of them seen just once; the ten biggest clones take up around 9.6%. Sequencing was performed on peripheral blood. These receptor sequences come from a woman between 65 and 79 years old with COVID-19, enrolled during active disease.

The gene calls are TRBV30 and TRBJ2-2, with D possibly being TRBD1 (5 bases). Germline CDR1 GTSNPN, CDR2 SVGIG (reference sequence). The V gene lost 4 bases and the J gene lost 5 bases, with 20 bases spanning the gap. This CDR3 is built from 16 residues. The CDR3 region has the DNA TGTGCCTGGATAAGAGGACACCTGATGGAAACCGGGGAGCTGTTTTTT. Its translation is CAWIRGHLMETGELFF.

This clone was observed a single time. The chain carries TRBV6-5 and TRBJ1-1; D uncertain. This CDR3 has 14 residues. Germline V CDR1 and CDR2: MNHEY, SVGAGI. Trimming took 2 bases from V and 1 from J, leaving 8 bases between them. The CDR3 spells CASSYEGKNTEAFF. The CDR3 coding sequence is TGTGCCAGCAGTTACGAGGGTAAGAACACTGAAGCTTTCTTT.

This clone appeared a single time. The CDR3 sequence is CASSGDYNEKLFF. The CDR3 region has the DNA TGTGCCAGCAGTGGGGACTATAATGAAAAACTGTTTTTT. This chain joins TRBV2 and TRBJ1-4; D may be TRBD1 (5 bases). Trimming cost V 4 bases and J 4 bases, with 7 bases left between them. Germline CDR1 is SNHLY and CDR2 is FYNNEI. This CDR3 has 13 amino acids.

The chain has TRBV7-8 and TRBJ2-7; D is possibly TRBD2 (5 bases). The CDR3 is made up of 15 amino acids. Trimming removed 5 bases at V and 0 bases at J, with 14 bases between. The germline V gene has CDR1 SGHVS and CDR2 FQNEAQ. CDR3 nucleotides: TGTGCCAGCAGCCTACAGACGGGAAGCTCCTACGAGCAGTACTTC. This translates into CASSLQTGSSYEQYF.

V usage is TRBV6-8 and J usage is TRBJ2-7; possibly TRBD2 for D (6 bases). This CDR3 has 16 amino acids. The V gene lost 4 bases and the J gene lost 0 bases, with 16 bases spanning the gap. The germline CDR1 and CDR2 sequences are MNHGY and SAAAGT. The CDR3 protein is CASSSRRIADSYEQYF. The DNA of the CDR3 is TGTGCCAGCAGTTCACGGCGGATAGCGGACTCCTACGAGCAGTACTTC.

This clone was seen a single time. Different DNA sequences within this sample yield the same CDR3. V usage is TRBV19 and J usage is TRBJ1-5; 10 bases are shared with TRBD1. Germline CDR1 LNHDA, CDR2 SQIVND (reference sequence). There are 15 residues in the CDR3. Trimming cost V 1 base and J 6 bases; bases outside gene matches: 3. This CDR3 is CASSIGDRGVQPQHF. DNA of the CDR3: TGTGCCAGTAGTATAGGGGACAGGGGAGTTCAGCCCCAGCATTTT.

The chain recombines TRBV4-3 with TRBJ2-3, with D maybe TRBD2 (5 bases). Germline V gene data show CDR1 as LGHNA and CDR2 as YSLEER. Between the trimmed V and J ends, which lost 0 bases and 3 bases, there was a span of 16 bases. The CDR3 is 17 residues long. In DNA form, the CDR3 reads TGCGCCAGCAGCCAAGATCGACGCCGGGGAATAACAGATACGCAGTATTTT. This encodes CASSQDRRRGITDTQYF.

This chain uses TRBV15 with TRBJ2-7; D may be TRBD2 (6 bases). V gave up 0 bases and J gave up 4 bases, with 10 bases separating them. The CDR3 has 14 residues. Germline-derived CDR1 and CDR2 are LNHNV and YYDKDF (reference sequence). The CDR3 is CATSRDRAGYEQYF. The CDR3 DNA reads TGTGCCACCAGCAGAGACAGGGCGGGGTACGAGCAGTACTTC. Drawing the rest from reference TRBV15 and TRBJ2-7, the complete variable domain is DAMVIQNPRYQVTQFGKPVTLSCSQTLNHNVMYWYQQKSSQAPKLLFHYYDKDFNNEADTPDNFQSRRPNTSFCFLDIRSPGLGDTAMYLCATSRDRAGYEQYFGPGTRLTVT.

The V gene is TRBV11-2, the J gene TRBJ2-2; D is unclear. Germline loops: CDR1 SGHAT, CDR2 FQNNGV. With 3 bases removed from V and 6 bases from J, the gap between germline ends came to 11 bases. This CDR3 contains 14 residues. CDR3 amino acids: CASSLALVAGELFF. The CDR3 DNA sequence: TGTGCCAGCAGCTTGGCCCTAGTCGCCGGGGAGCTGTTTTTT.